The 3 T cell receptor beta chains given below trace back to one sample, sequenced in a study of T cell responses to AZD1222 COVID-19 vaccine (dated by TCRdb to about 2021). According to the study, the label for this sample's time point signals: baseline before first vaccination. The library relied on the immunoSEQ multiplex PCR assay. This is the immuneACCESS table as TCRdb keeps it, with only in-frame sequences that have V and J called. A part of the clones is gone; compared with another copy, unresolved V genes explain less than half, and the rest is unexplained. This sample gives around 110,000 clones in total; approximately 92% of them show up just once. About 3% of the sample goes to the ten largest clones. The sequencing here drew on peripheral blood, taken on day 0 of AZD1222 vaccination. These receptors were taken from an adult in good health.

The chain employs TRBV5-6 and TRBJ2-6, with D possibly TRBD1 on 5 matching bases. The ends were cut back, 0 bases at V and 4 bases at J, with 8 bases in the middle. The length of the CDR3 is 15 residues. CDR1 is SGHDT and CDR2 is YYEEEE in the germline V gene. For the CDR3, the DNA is TGTGCCAGCAGCTTGGAAGGGGCAGGGGCCAACGTCCTGACTTTC. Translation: CASSLEGAGANVLTF.

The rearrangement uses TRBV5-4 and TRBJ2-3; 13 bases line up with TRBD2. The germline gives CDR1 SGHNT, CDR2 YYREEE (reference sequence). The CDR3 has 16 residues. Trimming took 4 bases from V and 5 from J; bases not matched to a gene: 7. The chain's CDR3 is CASSEHGTSGKDTQYF. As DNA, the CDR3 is TGTGCCAGCAGCGAACACGGGACTAGCGGGAAAGATACGCAGTATTTT.

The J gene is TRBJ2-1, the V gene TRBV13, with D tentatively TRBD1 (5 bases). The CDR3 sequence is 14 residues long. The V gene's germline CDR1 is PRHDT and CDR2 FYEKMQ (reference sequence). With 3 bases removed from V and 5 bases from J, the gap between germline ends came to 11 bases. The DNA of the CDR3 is TGTGCCAGCAGCTTCAGGGCGCGGCACAATGAGCAGTTCTTC. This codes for CASSFRARHNEQFF.